Presented here are 16 T cell receptor beta chains from one specimen sequenced in a study of T cell changes during pregnancy in multiple sclerosis. Assay: immunoSEQ multiplex PCR; the TCRdb copy retains only in-frame clones and omits some. The table records tens of thousands of clones, around nine tenths of them present only once. The source material was CD8+ T cells from peripheral blood mononuclear cells, sampled after pregnancy. The receptors derive from a female donor in good health, enrolled as a control in a pregnancy study.

V usage is TRBV29-1 and J usage is TRBJ1-2, with a possible D match to TRBD1 (5 bases). The CDR3 runs 13 residues. Germline loops: CDR1 SQVTM, CDR2 ANQGSEA. Trimming removed 1 base at V and 8 bases at J, with 14 bases between. CDR3 bases: TGCAGCGTTGAAGTCGGGACTGCGTACGGCTACACCTTC. Its translation is CSVEVGTAYGYTF.

This clone was seen more than once but under ten times. The CDR3 spells CATSNRNEKLFF. CDR3 nucleotide sequence: TGTGCCACTTCAAACCGGAATGAAAAACTGTTTTTT. The chain employs TRBV19 and TRBJ1-4; D remains ambiguous. V shed 10 bases and J shed 5 bases, with 11 bases lying between them. This CDR3 contains 12 residues. Germline CDR1 and CDR2: LNHDA and SQIVND (reference sequence).

This clone was found a few times. This chain links TRBV27 with TRBJ2-7; the match to TRBD2 covers 7 bases. Germline V gene lookup returns CDR1 MNHEY and CDR2 SMNVEV (reference sequence). Germline trimming cut 3 bases from V and 3 bases from J; bases unmatched to any gene: 2. The CDR3 loop spans 13 amino acids. Here the CDR3 reads CASSLGGIYEQYF. The CDR3, as DNA: TGTGCCAGCAGTTTGGGAGGGATCTACGAGCAGTACTTC.

This sequence joins TRBV6-1 and TRBJ2-4, with 9 nucleotides matching TRBD2. Germline lookup yields CDR1 MNHNS and CDR2 SASEGT. The CDR3 has 15 residues. Germline trimming cut 4 bases from V and 8 bases from J; bases unmatched to any gene: 9. DNA of the CDR3: TGTGCCAGCAGTGGGCAGGCGGGGGGGCCTGACATTCAGTACTTC. Amino acid sequence: CASSGQAGGPDIQYF.

This clone came up a few times. The gene calls are TRBV2 and TRBJ1-6; 11 bases align to TRBD1. The trim removed 8 bases at V and 9 bases at J, leaving 6 bases unmatched. The CDR3 length is 14 residues. The germline V gene has CDR1 SNHLY and CDR2 FYNNEI. The CDR3 sequence: CASWAGTGGSPLHF. CDR3 sequence (DNA): TGTGCCAGCTGGGCGGGGACAGGGGGTTCACCCCTCCACTTT.

V usage is TRBV19 and J usage is TRBJ2-2; 16 nucleotides align to TRBD2. The CDR3 is made up of 16 amino acids. The germline V gene has CDR1 LNHDA and CDR2 SQIVND (reference sequence). The trim removed 10 bases at V and 7 bases at J, leaving 9 bases unmatched. CDR3 in DNA: TGTGCCACCACCGGGACTAGCGGGGGGGACGACGGGGAGCTGTTTTTT. Its translation: CATTGTSGGDDGELFF.

The chain carries TRBV13 and TRBJ2-2; 8 nucleotides align to TRBD1. V shed 5 bases and J 1 base; nucleotides not matched to a gene: 3. The germline V gene has CDR1 PRHDT and CDR2 FYEKMQ (reference sequence). This CDR3 is built from 15 residues. CDR3 DNA: TGTGCCAGCAGCACACAGGGGGGGAACACCGGGGAGCTGTTTTTT. Encoded protein: CASSTQGGNTGELFF. The full variable domain, rest sourced from reference TRBV13 and TRBJ2-2, is AAGVIQSPRHLIKEKRETATLKCYPIPRHDTVYWYQQGPGQDPQFLISFYEKMQSDKGSIPDRFSAQQFSDYHSELNMSSLELGDSALYFCASSTQGGNTGELFFGEGSRLTVL.

CDR3 DNA sequence: TGCGCCAGCAGCCAAGAAAAGACAGGGGTCACCTATAATTCACCCCTCCACTTT. Translated: CASSQEKTGVTYNSPLHF. This rearrangement joins TRBV4-3 to TRBJ1-6; 8 bases align to TRBD1. CDR1 and CDR2 from the germline V gene are LGHNA and YSLEER. Trimming removed 0 bases from V and 2 bases from J; junction bases left unmatched: 6. This CDR3 has 18 amino acids.

This clone was detected a few times. The chain links TRBV11-2 to TRBJ2-5, with a weak D call TRBD2 (6 bases). V lost 2 bases and J lost 2, with 15 bases in between. In germline, CDR1 is SGHAT, CDR2 FQNNGV. The CDR3 is made up of 16 amino acids. The CDR3 loop is CASSLWPSGQQETQYF. CDR3 coding DNA: TGTGCCAGCAGCTTATGGCCAAGCGGGCAGCAAGAGACCCAGTACTTC.

The V gene is TRBV7-9, the J gene TRBJ1-4; possible D gene TRBD1, 6 bases. Germline V gene lookup returns CDR1 SEHNR and CDR2 FQNEAQ (reference sequence). The CDR3 totals 14 residues. V was cut by 6 bases and J by 2 bases, with 10 bases left in between. CDR3 coding DNA: TGTGCCAGCAGACCAGGGGAGACTAATGAAAAACTGTTTTTT. Amino acids: CASRPGETNEKLFF.

This clone came up once. The chain recombines TRBV5-6 with TRBJ2-7; no clear D. CDR3 length: 16 residues. Germline V lookup: CDR1 SGHDT, CDR2 YYEEEE. Deletions cut 0 bases from V and 2 bases from J, with 15 bases between. The CDR3 nucleotides are TGTGCCAGCAGCTTGGCGCGAGCCAATTCACCCTACGAGCAGTACTTC. Translating gives CASSLARANSPYEQYF.

CDR3 protein: CASSPGQGASYYGYTF. CDR3 bases: TGTGCCAGTAGTCCCGGACAGGGGGCATCCTACTATGGCTACACCTTC. The chain recombines TRBV19 with TRBJ1-2, with 11 bases aligning to TRBD1. Per the germline V gene, CDR1 is LNHDA and CDR2 is SQIVND (reference sequence). V gave up 5 bases and J gave up 3 bases; unmatched junction bases: 8. The CDR3 runs 16 residues.

Written as DNA, the CDR3 is TGTGCCAGCAGCTTGGGGGGACTAGGGGGTTGGGAGCAGTTCTTC. It specifies CASSLGGLGGWEQFF. The chain carries TRBV5-6 and TRBJ2-1, with 8 bases fitting TRBD2. V was clipped by 0 bases and J by 10 bases; unmatched bases: 9. The CDR3 is made up of 15 amino acids. The germline V gene has CDR1 SGHDT and CDR2 YYEEEE.

The chain combines TRBV5-4 with TRBJ2-1, with 9 positions matching TRBD1. This CDR3 has 12 amino acids. V was clipped by 3 bases and J by 10 bases; unmatched bases: 2. CDR1 is SGHNT and CDR2 is YYREEE in the germline V gene (reference sequence). The CDR3 reads CASSWGQGEQFF. As DNA, the CDR3 is TGTGCCAGCAGCTGGGGACAGGGAGAGCAGTTCTTC.

The rearrangement links TRBV7-3 to TRBJ2-3; 12 nucleotides match TRBD2. Germline V gene sequence: CDR1 SGHTA, CDR2 FQGTGA. With V trimmed by 10 bases and J by 6 bases, 8 bases remained unmatched. This CDR3 has 14 amino acids. This chain's CDR3 is CATSSGGAGDTQYF. The CDR3 DNA sequence: TGTGCCACCTCTAGCGGGGGGGCGGGGGATACGCAGTATTTT.

The rearrangement links TRBV9 to TRBJ1-4, with TRBD1 matching 8 bases. J lost 6 bases, V lost 5 bases, and 15 bases had no gene match. The germline CDR1 and CDR2 sequences are SGDLS and YYNGEE. This CDR3 is 17 amino acids long. The CDR3 bases are TGTGCCAGCAGTGAGGGCGGCAGGGGGCGGCGGGATGAAAAACTGTTTTTT. This sequence encodes CASSEGGRGRRDEKLFF.